The 20 T cell receptor beta chains in this list originate from one sample, sequenced in a study of cytomegalovirus exposure and HLA in healthy donors. Use of 60 Vbeta and 13 Jbeta primers characterized the PCR. Repertoires were generated with immunoSEQ multiplex PCR, while TCRdb's copy carries only in-frame clones and drops some. The sample has around 150,000 clones. Sequencing input: PBMCs. Every receptor here comes from a man aged 40-49 years in good health and CMV-seronegative.

The chain carries TRBV19 and TRBJ2-3, with 8 bases identical to TRBD2. Unmatched junction bases numbered 6, after V lost 7 bases and J lost 0 bases. The germline CDR1 and CDR2 sequences are LNHDA and SQIVND (reference sequence). The CDR3 extends over 15 amino acids. The DNA of the CDR3 is TGTGCCAGTACCCTCGGGGGGGTAAGCACAGATACGCAGTATTTT. Its translation: CASTLGGVSTDTQYF.

This chain connects TRBV21-1 to TRBJ1-3. TRBV21-1 is listed as a pseudogene. The CDR3 runs 20 residues. The CDR3 region has the DNA TGTGCCAGCAGCAAAAAAGTGGATGTCCCGTTCGGGTACTCTGGAAACACCATATATTTT. Amino acids: CASSKKVDVPFGYSGNTIYF.

The CDR3 bases are TGTGCCAGCAGCGTACCCGGGGACAGAGCCTATGGCTACACCTTC. It is translated as CASSVPGDRAYGYTF. The chain carries TRBV9 and TRBJ1-2; 7 nucleotides align to TRBD1. This CDR3 is 15 amino acids long. Looked up from germline, CDR1 is SGDLS and CDR2 is YYNGEE. Trimming at V came to 1 base and at J to 4 bases, leaving 7 bases not matched to a gene.

The J gene is TRBJ1-1, the V gene TRBV4-3; D gene unclear. This CDR3 contains 14 residues. Trimming pared 0 bases from V and 6 bases from J, leaving 11 bases between. Germline lookup yields CDR1 LGHNA and CDR2 YSLEER. As DNA, the CDR3 is TGCGCCAGCAGCCAAGATTCCAGAAAAGCTGAAGCTTTCTTT. Encoded protein: CASSQDSRKAEAFF.

The chain links TRBV5-1 to TRBJ2-7; tentatively, D is TRBD1 (6 bases). This CDR3 comprises 13 residues. Germline V lookup: CDR1 SGHRS, CDR2 YFSETQ. V gave up 1 base and J gave up 6 bases, with 11 bases separating them. CDR3 nucleotides: TGCGCCAGCAGCTTGACAGGGTTGGCCGAGCAGTACTTC. This codes for CASSLTGLAEQYF.

The rearrangement joins TRBV10-3 to TRBJ2-1; 7 positions match TRBD2. The CDR3 length is 14 residues. CDR1 and CDR2 (germline): ENHRY, SYGVKD. The trim removed 7 bases at V and 2 bases at J, leaving 5 bases unmatched. CDR3 nucleotide sequence: TGTGCCATCACCCTGAGCGGGGCCTACAATGAGCAGTTCTTC. This gives the protein CAITLSGAYNEQFF.

The V and J genes are TRBV18 and TRBJ1-2; D is possibly TRBD1 (6 bases). There are 13 residues in the CDR3. Germline V gives CDR1 KGHSH, CDR2 LQKENI. The V and J ends lost 0 bases and 8 bases respectively, with 10 bases between them. The CDR3 DNA follows: TGTGCCAGCTCACCACCGACAGGTCACGGCTACACCTTC. Translated, it gives CASSPPTGHGYTF.

This chain joins TRBV2 and TRBJ2-7, with 7 bases matching TRBD2. The CDR3 length is 13 residues. The germline CDR1 and CDR2 sequences are SNHLY and FYNNEI. Germline trimming cut 3 bases from V and 2 bases from J; bases unmatched to any gene: 1. In DNA form, the CDR3 reads TGTGCCAGCAGTGACGGGGGGACCTACGAGCAGTACTTC. The encoded protein is CASSDGGTYEQYF.

The chain recombines TRBV10-3 with TRBJ2-7; 8 bases agree with TRBD1. CDR1 is ENHRY and CDR2 is SYGVKD in the germline V gene. The V and J ends lost 6 bases and 5 bases, in that order; junction bases with no gene match: 15. The CDR3 runs 16 residues. The CDR3 bases are TGTGCCATCAGGAGGTTATCCGGACAGGGTAGAGACGAGCAGTACTTC. Translation: CAIRRLSGQGRDEQYF.

CDR3 sequence (DNA): TGTGCCAGCAACAAGGACATAAGTGGGTCCAAATCCTACGAGCAGTACTTC. It encodes CASNKDISGSKSYEQYF. This chain links TRBV2 with TRBJ2-7; TRBD1 is a possible D gene (5 bases). Germline V gene sequence: CDR1 SNHLY, CDR2 FYNNEI. V was cut by 7 bases and J by 1 base, with 23 bases left in between. CDR3 length: 17 residues. Supplemented by reference TRBV2 and TRBJ2-7, the full variable domain reads EPEVTQTPSHQVTQMGQEVILRCVPISNHLYFYWYRQILGQKVEFLVSFYNNEISEKSEIFDDQFSVERPDGSNFTLKIRSTKLEDSAMYFCASNKDISGSKSYEQYFGPGTRLTVT.

This chain uses TRBV5-1 with TRBJ2-7; D gene ambiguous. Trimming cost V 0 bases and J 3 bases, with 7 bases left between them. Germline assignment: CDR1 SGHRS and CDR2 YFSETQ. CDR3 length: 13 residues. The CDR3 sequence is CASSLGVGYEQYF. The CDR3 region has the DNA TGCGCCAGCAGCTTGGGCGTCGGCTACGAGCAGTACTTC. Filled out from reference TRBV5-1 and TRBJ2-7, the complete variable domain reads KAGVTQTPRYLIKTRGQQVTLSCSPISGHRSVSWYQQTPGQGLQFLFEYFSETQRNKGNFPGRFSGRQFSNSRSEMNVSTLELGDSALYLCASSLGVGYEQYFGPGTRLTVT.

Concerning this clone itself: This sample also contains other DNA sequences that code for the same CDR3. The chain carries TRBV7-2 and TRBJ1-1, with a weak D call TRBD1 (5 bases). CDR3 length: 15 residues. Germline CDR1 SGHTA, CDR2 FQGNSA. The V and J ends lost 3 bases and 1 base respectively, with 12 bases between them. Here the CDR3 reads CASSLGDRRNTEAFF. CDR3 bases: TGTGCCAGCAGCTTGGGCGACAGAAGGAACACTGAAGCTTTCTTT.

The V gene is TRBV29-1, the J gene TRBJ2-7; D is ambiguous. With 2 bases removed from V and 0 bases from J, the gap between germline ends came to 11 bases. CDR3 length equals 14 residues. In germline, CDR1 is SQVTM, CDR2 ANQGSEA. CDR3: CSVESPDGSYEQYF. In DNA form, the CDR3 reads TGCAGCGTTGAAAGTCCAGATGGCTCCTACGAGCAGTACTTC.

The V and J genes are TRBV29-1 and TRBJ1-1, with unresolved D. The CDR3 consists of 13 residues. Trimming removed 4 bases from V and 8 bases from J, with 17 bases in between. Germline assignment: CDR1 SQVTM and CDR2 ANQGSEA. This CDR3 reads CSVGTDGFLEAFF. CDR3 bases: TGCAGCGTTGGCACAGATGGCTTCTTGGAAGCTTTCTTT.

The J gene is TRBJ2-7, the V gene TRBV4-3; D might be TRBD1 (5 bases). Germline loops: CDR1 LGHNA, CDR2 YSLEER. The CDR3 runs to 15 residues. V lost 1 base, J lost 3 bases, and 13 bases lay in between. DNA of the CDR3: TGCGCCAGCAGCCAAGGGTCGACAGCCAACTACGAGCAGTACTTC. Translating gives CASSQGSTANYEQYF.

This chain uses TRBV2 with TRBJ2-2; TRBD2 aligns across 7 bases. Germline trimming cut 6 bases from V and 2 bases from J; bases unmatched to any gene: 6. In germline, CDR1 is SNHLY, CDR2 FYNNEI. The CDR3 is made up of 15 amino acids. CDR3 region: CASRPGLTNTGELFF. Here the CDR3 DNA reads TGTGCCAGCAGGCCGGGACTAACAAACACCGGGGAGCTGTTTTTT.

V usage is TRBV4-1 and J usage is TRBJ2-7; D might be TRBD2 (6 bases). The CDR3 covers 17 residues. V was clipped by 4 bases and J by 0 bases, with 19 bases between them. CDR1 MGHRA and CDR2 YSYEKL come from the germline V gene. The CDR3 protein is CASSPQISGTYSYEQYF. CDR3 DNA: TGCGCCAGCAGCCCTCAAATTTCGGGGACTTACTCCTACGAGCAGTACTTC.

This sequence joins TRBV19 and TRBJ1-4; the D gene is possibly TRBD1 (5 bases). Trimming took 4 bases from V and 6 from J, leaving 24 bases between them. The CDR3 has 18 amino acids. Germline assignment: CDR1 LNHDA and CDR2 SQIVND (reference sequence). The CDR3 DNA reads TGTGCCAGTAGTAGACTGGACATGGCATACGTCGGCGATGAAAAACTGTTTTTT. It yields the protein CASSRLDMAYVGDEKLFF.

CDR3 nucleotides: TGTGCCAGCAGCTTGACAGCCATGAACACTGAAGCTTTCTTT. This gives the protein CASSLTAMNTEAFF. The chain is built from TRBV5-5 and TRBJ1-1, with unresolved D. Germline V lookup: CDR1 SGHKS, CDR2 YYEKEE (reference sequence). The CDR3 runs 14 residues. V was trimmed by 1 base and J by 0 bases, leaving 7 bases between them.

V is TRBV7-2 and J is TRBJ2-5; D is uncertain. Germline V gene lookup returns CDR1 SGHTA and CDR2 FQGNSA. V was cut by 7 bases and J by 1 base, with 4 bases left in between. CDR3 size: 11 residues. CDR3 sequence: CASTIQETQYF. CDR3 in DNA: TGTGCCAGCACTATCCAAGAGACCCAGTACTTC.